This paragraph reports one T cell receptor beta chain. This entry belongs to a study of T cell changes during pregnancy in multiple sclerosis. Deletions cut 5 bases from V and 5 bases from J, with 12 bases between. This CDR3 region has 14 residues. Looked up from germline, CDR1 is SGHAT and CDR2 is FQNNGV. Some clones are missing from TCRdb's copy, which holds only in-frame ones; the method was immunoSEQ multiplex PCR. The repertoire holds tens of thousands of clones, roughly nine tenths seen once, with under 0.55% in the top ten. The chain recombines TRBV11-2 with TRBJ2-2; no reliable D call. Here the sequenced sample was CD4+ T cells from peripheral blood mononuclear cells, taken after pregnancy. This TCR derives from a female donor with multiple sclerosis, enrolled in a pregnancy study. CDR3 loop: CASSIQRNTGELFF. CDR3 sequence (DNA): TGTGCCAGCAGCATCCAGAGGAATACCGGGGAGCTGTTTTTT.